These T cell receptor beta chains were read from a single sample in a study of blood T cell repertoires in COVID-19. The protocol was immunoSEQ multiplex PCR, while the TCRdb copy is restricted to in-frame clones and leaves out a portion. The table records roughly 200,000 clones, 65% to 90% of them present only once. Sequencing was performed on peripheral blood. The receptor set was obtained from a man at least 80 years old with acute or convalescent COVID-19. Both conserved end residues are trimmed from each CDR3. Fields, in order: clone size, D gene, V gene, CDR3 protein. The D gene is left open where the match is weak. A row's size may be missing; if present it is once, few, many or a size class.

>.|TRBD1|TRBV9
ASSLRDRGPGYT
>.|.|TRBV19
ASSTGFGQRTDTQY
>.|.|TRBV24-1
ATSDPIGRGAQETQY
>.|TRBD1|TRBV10-3
AISISGTGVGSYEQY
>few|TRBD2|TRBV7-2
ASSLGASGRAGTDTQY
>.|TRBD1|TRBV19
ASRAQGTRYGYT
>.|.|TRBV6-6
ASSYTANEQF
>.|.|TRBV15
ATSPAHGSPLH
>.|.|TRBV2
ASNWQTYEQY
>.|.|TRBV6-6
ASSHIGTDTQY
>.|TRBD2|TRBV2
ASRGLAAEQY
>.|TRBD1|TRBV2
ASRDRIYSNQPQH
>.|TRBD1|TRBV18
ASSRGQLQETQY
>.|.|TRBV18
ASSPRDTDTQY
>.|.|TRBV11-1
ASSLGQGIQETQY
>once|.|TRBV19
ASSIGSGTSDSNQPQH
>.|.|TRBV28
ATKTGSTSTDTQY